The 18 T cell receptor beta chains in this list originate from one sample, sequenced in a study of patients and donors after allogeneic stem cell transplantation. TCRdb re-called the RT-PCR reads with MiXCR, one entry per CDR3 protein. Of about 110,000 distinct CDR3 sequences listed, around 33% are singletons. Sequencing was done on a sample of blood, either unsorted or a sorted T cell fraction (not recorded which). Receptors originate from a human donor who was either an allogeneic HSCT recipient or a stem cell or donor lymphocyte infusion donor (not recorded which). It is not recorded whose cells these are; they may come from a transplant donor.

The V call is TRBV28, the J call TRBJ1-6; D may be TRBD1 (5 bases). Germline CDR1 and CDR2: MDHEN and SYDVKM. This CDR3 has 15 residues. Trimming removed 3 bases at V and 8 bases at J, with 14 bases between. CDR3 in amino acids: CASSFWGPLHSPLHF. The CDR3 nucleotides are TGTGCCAGCAGTTTCTGGGGCCCTCTTCATTCACCCCTCCACTTT.

The rearrangement joins TRBV4-3 to TRBJ1-2; TRBD1 matches at 7 bases. CDR3 length equals 13 residues. Germline CDR1 is LGHNA and CDR2 is YSLEER. Trimming took 0 bases from V and 8 from J; bases not matched to a gene: 3. CDR3 DNA sequence: TGCGCCAGCAGCCAAGAAGGGGGCTGGGGCTACACCTTC. This translates into CASSQEGGWGYTF.

This clonotype has a count of ten or more. V usage is TRBV2 and J usage is TRBJ1-5; D is possibly TRBD1 (5 bases). Trimming cost V 5 bases and J 6 bases, with 14 bases left between them. Germline CDR1 and CDR2: SNHLY and FYNNEI. There are 14 residues in the CDR3. This CDR3 is CASSLQGFGQPQHF. DNA of the CDR3: TGTGCCAGCAGTCTTCAGGGTTTTGGTCAGCCCCAGCATTTT.

The V and J genes are TRBV7-9 and TRBJ2-1; tentative D call: TRBD2 (6 bases). This CDR3 region has 12 residues. Germline V lookup: CDR1 SEHNR, CDR2 FQNEAQ (reference sequence). The ends were cut back, 3 bases at V and 10 bases at J, with 10 bases in the middle. The CDR3, as DNA: TGTGCCAGCAGCTTGCAGGGAGGCGAGCAGTTCTTC. It codes for CASSLQGGEQFF.

The chain employs TRBV6-5 and TRBJ1-6, with D tentatively TRBD1 (5 bases). This CDR3 has 13 residues. V shed 0 bases and J shed 15 bases, with 12 bases lying between them. CDR1 and CDR2 (germline): MNHEY, SVGAGI. The CDR3 protein is CASSYSIAGNLHF. The CDR3 region has the DNA TGTGCCAGCAGTTACTCGATTGCAGGGAACCTCCACTTT.

This chain joins TRBV3-1 and TRBJ2-7, with 8 bases aligning to TRBD2. Germline lookup yields CDR1 LGHDT and CDR2 YNNKEL (reference sequence). The CDR3 totals 15 residues. V gave up 1 base and J gave up 0 bases; unmatched junction bases: 2. CDR3 in amino acids: CASSQGLASSYEQYF. CDR3 DNA: TGTGCCAGCAGCCAAGGACTAGCGAGCTCCTACGAGCAGTACTTC.

CDR3 bases: TGTGCCAGCAGTTCTCGTGGGGGGTTAAATCAGCCCCAGCATTTT. It specifies CASSSRGGLNQPQHF. This chain connects TRBV6-6 to TRBJ1-5; perhaps TRBD1 as D (5 bases). This CDR3 spans 15 amino acids. Germline CDR1 reads MNHNY; CDR2 reads SVGAGI (reference sequence). Trimming shortened V by 4 bases and J by 4 bases, and 14 bases separated the two germline ends.

The chain couples TRBV4-2 to TRBJ1-1; TRBD1 aligns across 9 bases. The CDR3 has 14 residues. V dropped 4 bases and J dropped 3; count of bases not matched to a gene: 3. Germline CDR1 reads LGHNA; CDR2 reads YNFKEQ. The CDR3 loop reads CASSLGTGYTEAFF. DNA for the CDR3: TGTGCCAGCAGCCTCGGGACAGGGTACACTGAAGCTTTCTTT.

The gene calls are TRBV20-1 and TRBJ1-5; D remains unclear. Between the trimmed V and J ends, which lost 5 bases and 2 bases, there was a span of 10 bases. This CDR3 comprises 13 residues. Germline CDR1 DFQATT, CDR2 SNEGSKA (reference sequence). CDR3 bases: TGCAGTGCTGCCCGGGAGGGCAATCAGCCCCAGCATTTT. It codes for CSAAREGNQPQHF.

A few counts support this clonotype. The rearrangement links TRBV27 to TRBJ1-6; 7 bases line up with TRBD1. Per germline, CDR1 MNHEY and CDR2 SMNVEV (reference sequence). This CDR3 comprises 15 residues. The J segment lost 10 bases and the V segment lost 4 bases, leaving 10 bases of the junction unmatched. The chain's CDR3 is CASSSWDSSSSPLHF. The CDR3 DNA is TGTGCCAGCAGTTCCTGGGACAGCAGTAGCTCACCCCTCCACTTT.

The V gene is TRBV9, the J gene TRBJ2-2, with a tentative D call TRBD2 (6 bases). The CDR3 sequence is 14 residues long. V dropped 3 bases and J dropped 4 bases, with 10 bases sitting between them. In germline, CDR1 is SGDLS, CDR2 YYNGEE. CDR3 nucleotides: TGTGCCAGCAGCGGGGCGGGGCGCACCGGGGAGCTGTTTTTT. Protein product: CASSGAGRTGELFF.

Only a few counts were recorded for this clonotype. V and J are TRBV27 and TRBJ1-5; the D is unclear. Trimming removed 2 bases at V and 0 bases at J, with 2 bases between. Germline-derived CDR1 and CDR2 are MNHEY and SMNVEV (reference sequence). The CDR3 runs 13 residues. This chain's CDR3 is CASSLISNQPQHF. DNA for the CDR3: TGTGCCAGCAGTTTAATTAGCAATCAGCCCCAGCATTTT.

The chain carries TRBV4-3 and TRBJ1-1; no definite D call. The CDR3 runs to 17 residues. V gave up 2 bases and J gave up 0 bases, with 16 bases separating them. CDR1 is LGHNA, CDR2 YSLEER, per germline. The CDR3 here is CASSQTLRGPMNTEAFF. The CDR3 DNA follows: TGCGCCAGCAGCCAAACATTACGTGGCCCCATGAACACTGAAGCTTTCTTT.

The V gene is TRBV12-3 or TRBV12-4, the J gene TRBJ2-7; perhaps TRBD1 as D (6 bases). V dropped 4 bases and J dropped 2 bases, with 9 bases sitting between them. CDR3 length: 13 amino acids. In nucleotides, the CDR3 is TGTGCCAGCAGTTATGGGGGCCCCTACGAGCAGTACTTC. Protein sequence: CASSYGGPYEQYF.

This clonotype has a handful of counts. The genes are TRBV20-1 and TRBJ1-4; D remains unclear. The V gene lost 3 bases and the J gene lost 5 bases, with 4 bases spanning the gap. Germline V gene lookup returns CDR1 DFQATT and CDR2 SNEGSKA (reference sequence). The length of the CDR3 is 11 residues. The CDR3 sequence: CSARSNEKLFF. In nucleotides, the CDR3 is TGCAGTGCTAGGTCAAATGAAAAACTGTTTTTT.

The chain has TRBV7-3 and TRBJ1-1; D call uncertain. The CDR3 has 13 residues. The V gene lost 1 base and the J gene lost 0 bases, with 3 bases spanning the gap. Per the germline V gene, CDR1 is SGHTA and CDR2 is FQGTGA. The CDR3 loop reads CASSLMVNTEAFF. CDR3 bases: TGTGCCAGCAGCTTAATGGTGAACACTGAAGCTTTCTTT.

This clonotype was counted between two and nine times. The V gene is TRBV20-1, the J gene TRBJ2-3; D possibly corresponds to TRBD1 (6 bases). Germline V gene sequence: CDR1 DFQATT, CDR2 SNEGSKA (reference sequence). The CDR3 length is 14 residues. Trimming cost V 3 bases and J 2 bases, with 12 bases left between them. CDR3 protein: CSASPRDTTDTQYF. The DNA of the CDR3 is TGCAGTGCTAGCCCCCGGGACACCACAGATACGCAGTATTTT.

This clonotype was picked up a small number of times. The chain joins TRBV7-2 to TRBJ1-1; TRBD1 might be the D (6 bases). Germline assignment: CDR1 SGHTA and CDR2 FQGNSA. This CDR3 has 11 residues. The V end lost 3 bases, the J end lost 11 bases, and 10 bases lay between the germline ends. CDR3 nucleotide sequence: TGTGCCAGCAGCTTCCCCGGGGGCGCTTTCTTT. This translates into CASSFPGGAFF.